This T cell receptor (beta chain) was found in a study of early stage breast cancer tumors. Overall study results and limits: Compared with adjacent normal breast tissue, tumors showed roughly 2.4-fold greater T cell density and higher clonality.

As for this clone: Its antigen is undetermined.

CDR1 SGHTA and CDR2 FQGTGA come from the germline V gene. The CDR3 has 13 amino acids. V gave up 4 bases and J gave up 2 bases; unmatched junction bases: 1. Libraries were prepared by immunoSEQ multiplex PCR; TCRdb keeps only in-frame clonotypes and omits some of them. The sample carries around 40,000 clones, 74% recorded once. This clonotype was obtained from a person in their sixties or seventies with breast cancer. The chain has TRBV7-3 and TRBJ2-5, with TRBD1 matching over 7 bases. Sequencing was carried out using blood. CDR3 residues: CASSSGQQETQYF. CDR3 bases: TGTGCCAGCAGCTCGGGACAGCAAGAGACCCAGTACTTC.